Listed here are 30 T cell receptor beta chains from one sample, sequenced in a study of blood T cell repertoires in COVID-19. Assay: immunoSEQ multiplex PCR; the TCRdb copy retains only in-frame clones and omits some. The sample has approximately 670,000 clones, more than 80% seen once. Material: peripheral blood. All receptors come from a woman aged 18-29 years with acute or convalescent COVID-19.

V and J are TRBV19 and TRBJ1-1; 8 nucleotides line up with TRBD1. The CDR3 has 14 residues. Germline-derived CDR1 and CDR2 are LNHDA and SQIVND (reference sequence). The ends lost 5 bases at V and 7 bases at J; junction bases unmatched: 9. CDR3 loop: CASSWKTGVNEAFF. In DNA form, the CDR3 reads TGTGCCAGTAGTTGGAAGACAGGGGTTAATGAAGCTTTCTTT.

This chain uses TRBV4-2 with TRBJ1-1, with 8 nucleotides matching TRBD1. Unmatched junction bases numbered 19, after V lost 5 bases and J lost 5 bases. The CDR3 sequence is 18 residues long. The V gene's germline CDR1 is LGHNA and CDR2 YNFKEQ. This CDR3 is CASSARRTGRPYGTEAFF. As DNA, the CDR3 is TGTGCCAGCAGCGCGCGACGGACAGGGAGACCTTACGGTACTGAAGCTTTCTTT.

V usage is TRBV24-1 and J usage is TRBJ2-1, with D perhaps matching TRBD1 (5 bases). V lost 4 bases and J 7 bases, leaving 19 bases between the germline ends. Germline lookup yields CDR1 KGHDR and CDR2 SFDVKD. The CDR3 sequence is 16 residues long. The CDR3 bases are TGTGCCACCAGTGACCGCAGGGCCCCAGCTGGGAATGAGCAGTTCTTC. This codes for CATSDRRAPAGNEQFF.

The chain joins TRBV27 to TRBJ2-5, with 10 nucleotides matching TRBD2. With 6 bases clipped from V and 4 bases from J, the junction kept 11 bases outside the gene matches. The CDR3 length is 16 residues. The germline CDR1 and CDR2 sequences are MNHEY and SMNVEV (reference sequence). The DNA for the CDR3 is TGTGCCAGCAGCACCCGGACTAGCGGATATTCAGAGACCCAGTACTTC. It is translated as CASSTRTSGYSETQYF.

This clone was counted once. The CDR3 DNA reads TGTGCCAGCAGTGTTAGGGGGGGGGACTACAATGAGCAGTTCTTC. Amino acids: CASSVRGGDYNEQFF. This rearrangement joins TRBV6-4 to TRBJ2-1; D might be TRBD2 (7 bases). CDR3 length: 15 residues. The germline V gene encodes CDR1 MRHNA and CDR2 SNTAGT. The V gene lost 4 bases and the J gene lost 3 bases, with 13 bases spanning the gap.

The rearrangement uses TRBV18 and TRBJ1-1, with 8 bases matching TRBD1. The CDR3 sequence is 20 residues long. Germline lookup yields CDR1 KGHSH and CDR2 LQKENI. With 2 bases clipped from V and 0 bases from J, the junction kept 17 bases outside the gene matches. CDR3 protein: CASSPWQGAPRSRMNTEAFF. CDR3 coding DNA: TGTGCCAGCTCACCATGGCAGGGGGCCCCACGGTCTCGGATGAACACTGAAGCTTTCTTT.

The CDR3 sequence: CASETGGGTDTQYF. Written as DNA, the CDR3 is TGCGCCAGCGAGACCGGCGGGGGGACAGATACGCAGTATTTT. This chain links TRBV5-1 with TRBJ2-3, with 8 bases identical to TRBD2. CDR1 and CDR2 (germline): SGHRS, YFSETQ. This CDR3 has 14 residues. V dropped 7 bases and J dropped 3; count of bases not matched to a gene: 7. The variable domain in full, with the rest retrieved from reference TRBV5-1 and TRBJ2-3, is KAGVTQTPRYLIKTRGQQVTLSCSPISGHRSVSWYQQTPGQGLQFLFEYFSETQRNKGNFPGRFSGRQFSNSRSEMNVSTLELGDSALYLCASETGGGTDTQYFGPGTRLTVL.

The chain combines TRBV29-1 with TRBJ2-6; 7 bases align to TRBD1. The V gene's germline CDR1 is SQVTM and CDR2 ANQGSEA. This CDR3 is built from 14 residues. The chain's CDR3 is CNQTGLSGANVLTF. CDR3 DNA sequence: TGCAACCAGACAGGGCTCTCTGGGGCCAACGTCCTGACTTTC.

The rearrangement joins TRBV19 to TRBJ1-1; D unclear. Trimming removed 2 bases from V and 1 base from J, with 11 bases in between. The CDR3 consists of 15 residues. Germline loops: CDR1 LNHDA, CDR2 SQIVND (reference sequence). CDR3 amino acids: CASSITPPGNTEAFF. Here the CDR3 DNA reads TGTGCCAGTAGTATAACCCCCCCCGGGAACACTGAAGCTTTCTTT.

This chain joins TRBV19 and TRBJ1-1; possibly TRBD1 for D (5 bases). The length of the CDR3 is 15 residues. V lost 7 bases and J lost 0, with 15 bases in between. Germline V gene lookup returns CDR1 LNHDA and CDR2 SQIVND (reference sequence). Here the CDR3 DNA reads TGTGCCAGTAAGCAGGGTTCATATATGAACACTGAAGCTTTCTTT. It is translated as CASKQGSYMNTEAFF. Combining the CDR3 with reference TRBV19 and TRBJ1-1 gives the whole variable domain DGGITQSPKYLFRKEGQNVTLSCEQNLNHDAMYWYRQDPGQGLRLIYYSQIVNDFQKGDIAEGYSVSREKKESFPLTVTSAQKNPTAFYLCASKQGSYMNTEAFFGQGTRLTVV.

As regards this clone: The sample has other DNA sequences that encode this CDR3 too. This chain uses TRBV3-1 (or the pseudogene TRBV3-2) with TRBJ2-1, with D possibly being TRBD1 (8 bases). The CDR3 is 16 residues long. Trimming took 4 bases from V and 7 from J, leaving 20 bases between them. From germline, CDR1 is LGHDT and CDR2 YNNKEL (reference sequence). This CDR3 is CASSPRTGGDGNEQFF. The CDR3 region has the DNA TGTGCCAGCAGCCCCAGAACAGGGGGGGACGGTAATGAGCAGTTCTTC.

The rearrangement links TRBV4-1 to TRBJ2-4; 8 nucleotides match TRBD1. Germline V gene sequence: CDR1 MGHRA, CDR2 YSYEKL. V trimming: 6 bases; J trimming: 9 bases; junction bases outside the gene matches: 7. The CDR3 has 13 amino acids. DNA for the CDR3: TGCGCCAGCAGATCTGGACAGGGAGGCATTCAGTACTTC. This sequence encodes CASRSGQGGIQYF.

The rearrangement joins TRBV15 to TRBJ2-5; D is undetermined. This CDR3 is built from 15 residues. V shed 0 bases and J shed 5 bases, with 13 bases lying between them. Germline CDR1 LNHNV, CDR2 YYDKDF (reference sequence). CDR3 amino acids: CATSRDGQDGETQYF. CDR3 coding DNA: TGTGCCACCAGCAGAGATGGCCAGGATGGTGAGACCCAGTACTTC.

The chain is built from TRBV13 and TRBJ1-2; 10 nucleotides agree with TRBD1. Germline CDR1 and CDR2: PRHDT and FYEKMQ (reference sequence). This CDR3 region has 15 residues. J gave up 8 bases and V 5 bases, and 11 bases lay outside the gene matches. The DNA of the CDR3 is TGTGCCAGCAGCCTCAGACAGGGGGCGTCTTTGGGCTACACCTTC. This sequence encodes CASSLRQGASLGYTF.

CDR3: CASSLNREMADTQYF. In DNA form, the CDR3 reads TGCGCCAGCAGCTTAAACAGGGAAATGGCAGATACGCAGTATTTT. The V and J genes are TRBV5-1 and TRBJ2-3, with D tentatively TRBD1 (6 bases). CDR1 and CDR2 (germline): SGHRS, YFSETQ. V shed 2 bases and J shed 4 bases, with 14 bases lying between them. The CDR3 sequence is 15 residues long.

The rearrangement links TRBV6-5 to TRBJ1-5, with D perhaps matching TRBD1 (6 bases). CDR1 and CDR2 (germline): MNHEY, SVGAGI. The V end was cut by 6 bases, the J end by 5 bases, with 14 bases between. The CDR3 is 14 amino acids. CDR3 protein: CASSRGGAHQPQHF. The CDR3 nucleotides read TGTGCCAGCAGCCGCGGGGGGGCCCATCAGCCCCAGCATTTT.

This clone occurred once. This sequence joins TRBV9 and TRBJ2-5, with 8 bases that match TRBD2. The CDR3 is made up of 16 amino acids. Looked up from germline, CDR1 is SGDLS and CDR2 is YYNGEE. Trimming at V came to 0 bases and at J to 5 bases, leaving 9 bases not matched to a gene. The CDR3 sequence is CASSVEEVGGVETQYF. The CDR3 DNA reads TGTGCCAGCAGCGTAGAGGAGGTCGGGGGGGTTGAGACCCAGTACTTC.

CDR3 in DNA: TGCAGCGTCGCCGGACAGGTTAATGAAGCTTTCTTT. It translates to CSVAGQVNEAFF. The chain has TRBV29-1 and TRBJ1-1; 7 bases map to TRBD1. The CDR3 is made up of 12 amino acids. V lost 6 bases and J lost 7; bases outside the gene matches: 8. The germline CDR1 and CDR2 sequences are SQVTM and ANQGSEA. Complete variable domain (other parts from reference TRBV29-1 and TRBJ1-1): SAVISQKPSRDICQRGTSLTIQCQVDSQVTMMFWYRQQPGQSLTLIATANQGSEATYESGFVIDKFPISRPNLTFSTLTVSNMSPEDSSIYLCSVAGQVNEAFFGQGTRLTVV.

The rearrangement uses TRBV7-2 and TRBJ1-3; maybe TRBD1 (6 bases). Trimming pared 5 bases from V and 0 bases from J, leaving 14 bases between. In germline, CDR1 is SGHTA, CDR2 FQGNSA. This CDR3 has 16 amino acids. The CDR3 coding sequence is TGTGCCAGCAGCCTGGGGGCAGGCCACTCTGGAAACACCATATATTTT. This sequence encodes CASSLGAGHSGNTIYF.

V gene TRBV24-1 combines with J gene TRBJ1-2; 9 bases line up with TRBD1. Trimming at V came to 8 bases and at J to 2 bases, leaving 8 bases not matched to a gene. CDR1 KGHDR and CDR2 SFDVKD come from the germline V gene. This CDR3 is 15 amino acids long. The CDR3 sequence: CATNNRGRVNYGYTF. CDR3 nucleotides: TGTGCCACCAATAACAGGGGGCGCGTCAACTATGGCTACACCTTC.

The V gene is TRBV24-1, the J gene TRBJ2-7; D may be TRBD2 (5 bases). Germline CDR1 KGHDR, CDR2 SFDVKD. V dropped 0 bases and J dropped 3 bases, with 14 bases sitting between them. The CDR3 spans 16 residues. Written as DNA, the CDR3 is TGTGCCACCAGTGATTTGGCCCCGCGGAGGAGCTACGAGCAGTACTTC. This encodes CATSDLAPRRSYEQYF.

This clone was recorded only once. DNA of the CDR3: TGTGCCTGGGGGCCAGGGCTCCGGAACACTGAAGCTTTCTTT. It specifies CAWGPGLRNTEAFF. The chain recombines TRBV30 with TRBJ1-1; possibly TRBD1 for D (5 bases). V lost 5 bases, J lost 1 base, and 14 bases lay in between. From germline, CDR1 is GTSNPN and CDR2 SVGIG (reference sequence). The CDR3 has 14 amino acids.

The V and J genes are TRBV14 and TRBJ2-3, with a weak D call TRBD2 (5 bases). V was trimmed by 4 bases and J by 2 bases, leaving 13 bases between them. This CDR3 comprises 15 residues. CDR1 is SGHDN, CDR2 FVKESK, per germline. The CDR3 loop is CASSLVRGPTDTQYF. The CDR3 DNA follows: TGTGCCAGCAGCCTCGTTCGGGGTCCCACAGATACGCAGTATTTT.

The genes are TRBV9 and TRBJ1-6, with 12 bases fitting TRBD1. Germline V lookup: CDR1 SGDLS, CDR2 YYNGEE. The CDR3 length is 17 residues. J lost 7 bases, V lost 4 bases, and 9 bases had no gene match. This CDR3 reads CASSSEGTGGKNSPLHF. The CDR3 DNA follows: TGTGCCAGCAGCTCGGAGGGGACAGGGGGCAAAAATTCACCCCTCCACTTT.

The V gene is TRBV18, the J gene TRBJ2-7; TRBD2 agrees at 8 bases. The length of the CDR3 is 16 residues. Looked up from germline, CDR1 is KGHSH and CDR2 is LQKENI. V was clipped by 6 bases and J by 0 bases; unmatched bases: 10. The CDR3 DNA follows: TGTGCCAGCTCGGGGTTGAAGCGGGGGCACTCCTACGAGCAGTACTTC. This translates into CASSGLKRGHSYEQYF.

The rearrangement joins TRBV6-5 to TRBJ1-1; D gene ambiguous. Trimming left V 5 bases short and J 3 bases short, with 10 bases between. The CDR3 covers 13 residues. The germline CDR1 and CDR2 sequences are MNHEY and SVGAGI. CDR3 amino acids: CASSPARDTEAFF. CDR3 bases: TGTGCCAGCAGTCCAGCGAGGGACACTGAAGCTTTCTTT.

V usage is TRBV4-2 and J usage is TRBJ1-1; D is ambiguous. Germline-derived CDR1 and CDR2 are LGHNA and YNFKEQ. Trimming took off 4 bases at V and 0 bases at J, with 9 bases between the two ends. The CDR3 is made up of 14 amino acids. The CDR3 is CASSPSFMNTEAFF. The DNA for the CDR3 is TGTGCCAGCAGCCCCAGTTTCATGAACACTGAAGCTTTCTTT.

The chain is built from TRBV7-9 and TRBJ2-7; TRBD1 agrees at 8 bases. The CDR3 contains 14 residues. Trimming took 3 bases from V and 4 from J; bases not matched to a gene: 5. The germline gives CDR1 SEHNR, CDR2 FQNEAQ (reference sequence). The CDR3 DNA sequence: TGTGCCAGCAGCTTCTCCCAGGGGGCTTACGAGCAGTACTTC. Amino acids: CASSFSQGAYEQYF.

The rearrangement joins TRBV30 to TRBJ1-6, with a weak D call TRBD1 (5 bases). The CDR3 extends over 11 amino acids. Trimming removed 5 bases at V and 6 bases at J, with 5 bases between. Germline V lookup: CDR1 GTSNPN, CDR2 SVGIG (reference sequence). The CDR3 sequence: CAWDSNSPLHF. The CDR3 coding sequence is TGTGCCTGGGACAGTAATTCACCCCTCCACTTT.

The rearrangement joins TRBV5-4 to TRBJ2-5; 8 bases align to TRBD2. The trim removed 4 bases at V and 1 base at J, leaving 6 bases unmatched. From germline, CDR1 is SGHNT and CDR2 YYREEE (reference sequence). The CDR3 is 15 residues long. The CDR3 loop reads CASSRRGAPQETQYF. As DNA, the CDR3 is TGTGCCAGCAGCCGGCGGGGGGCCCCCCAAGAGACCCAGTACTTC.